Presented here are 8 T cell receptor beta chains from one specimen sequenced in a study of T-cell reconstitution after alpha-beta-depleted transplantation in children. Unique molecular identifiers were used in preparing the TCRbeta library. One entry per CDR3 protein, called by TCRdb with MiXCR from the PCR reads. Of nearly 400,000 distinct CDR3 sequences listed, 20% are singletons. The sample consisted of PBMCs from the stem cell graft donor, taken from the stem cell graft. Receptors originate from a human donor who donated a stem cell graft to a child with acute myeloid leukemia.

The J gene is TRBJ2-1, the V gene TRBV25-1, with 11 bases aligning to TRBD2. The CDR3 spans 15 residues. The V segment lost 4 bases and the J segment 4 bases; nucleotides outside the gene matches: 3. Germline assignment: CDR1 MGHDK and CDR2 SYGVNS. CDR3 in DNA: TGTGCCAGCAGTGCCTCTAGCGGGGGGTACAATGAGCAGTTCTTC. It yields the protein CASSASSGGYNEQFF.

This clonotype was counted at least ten times. The chain links TRBV29-1 to TRBJ2-1; the D gene is possibly TRBD2 (5 bases). V dropped 6 bases and J dropped 10 bases, with 22 bases sitting between them. Germline V gene lookup returns CDR1 SQVTM and CDR2 ANQGSEA. CDR3 length: 14 residues. The CDR3 DNA is TGCAGCGTGACCTTCCCGGGAAGTACTCGGGAGCAGTTCTTC. It specifies CSVTFPGSTREQFF.

This clonotype was recorded many times. This chain connects TRBV4-3 to TRBJ2-1; no clear D gene. Germline V gives CDR1 LGHNA, CDR2 YSLEER. This CDR3 spans 14 amino acids. V gave up 0 bases and J gave up 0 bases, with 3 bases separating them. The CDR3 reads CASSQDSSYNEQFF. CDR3 DNA sequence: TGCGCCAGCAGCCAAGATAGCTCCTACAATGAGCAGTTCTTC.

This clonotype was counted at least ten times. This chain uses TRBV12-3 or TRBV12-4 with TRBJ2-5, with 14 bases lining up with TRBD2. J gave up 4 bases and V 6 bases, and 1 base lay outside the gene matches. This CDR3 is built from 14 residues. The CDR3 here is CASRGTSGGETQYF. The CDR3 nucleotides are TGTGCCAGCAGGGGGACTAGCGGGGGAGAGACCCAGTACTTC.

This clonotype was counted only a few times. This sequence joins TRBV12-3 or TRBV12-4 and TRBJ1-2; the D is unclear. The ends were cut back, 1 base at V and 9 bases at J, with 18 bases in the middle. The CDR3 extends over 15 amino acids. The DNA for the CDR3 is TGTGCCAGCAGTTTAGAATCTTACCTGGGCAGAAGCTACACCTTC. Protein product: CASSLESYLGRSYTF.

The V call is TRBV12-3 or TRBV12-4, the J call TRBJ2-1, with a possible D match to TRBD1 (6 bases). V was trimmed by 8 bases and J by 5 bases, leaving 16 bases between them. The CDR3 consists of 14 residues. The CDR3 coding sequence is TGTGCCAGCTACATTGTAGGGGGACACAATGAGCAGTTCTTC. Amino acids: CASYIVGGHNEQFF.

V gene TRBV20-1 combines with J gene TRBJ2-3; possibly TRBD2 for D (7 bases). The germline CDR1 and CDR2 sequences are DFQATT and SNEGSKA (reference sequence). Trimming took 5 bases from V and 5 from J, leaving 20 bases between them. The CDR3 runs to 15 residues. Here the CDR3 reads CSALPSGEGGDTQYF. In DNA, the CDR3 is TGCAGTGCTCTCCCCAGCGGGGAGGGGGGAGATACGCAGTATTTT.

This clonotype occurred many times. CDR3 protein: CSARGRQKETQYF. CDR3 nucleotide sequence: TGCAGTGCTAGAGGGAGGCAGAAAGAGACCCAGTACTTC. The V and J genes are TRBV20-1 and TRBJ2-5, with D perhaps matching TRBD2 (5 bases). Trimming removed 1 base at V and 3 bases at J, with 9 bases between. CDR3 length: 13 amino acids. The germline V gene encodes CDR1 DFQATT and CDR2 SNEGSKA (reference sequence).